Described below is a single T cell receptor beta chain sequence and its context. Its antigen remains unknown. CDR1 and CDR2 from the germline V gene are SGHVS and FQNEAQ. This CDR3 has 16 residues. Trimming cost V 4 bases and J 1 base, with 16 bases left between them. The sample belongs to a study of T cell responses to AZD1222 COVID-19 vaccine. Overall study results and limits: The CD4 TCRs associated with vaccination extended across spike and predominated at 160-218 and 743-854. At baseline, seropositivity was found in only six or seven AZD1222 recipients. Females outnumbered males among donors, who were mostly white British; clonal diversity was possibly underestimated.

Only in-frame clones appear in the TCRdb table, and some are missing; sequencing was by immunoSEQ multiplex PCR. The sample includes around 56,000 clones, 89% of them seen just once. J is TRBJ1-1 and V is TRBV7-8, with a tentative D call TRBD1 (6 bases). This TCR derives from an adult who received the AZD1222 COVID-19 vaccine. The sample consisted of peripheral blood, taken 28 days after the second AZD1222 dose. CDR3 nucleotide sequence: TGTGCCAGCAGCTCAGCAACGACAGGACAGAACACTGAAGCTTTCTTT. It encodes CASSSATTGQNTEAFF.